The 7 T cell receptor beta chains below come from one sample, sequenced in a study of blood T cell repertoires in COVID-19. TCRdb keeps only in-frame clones here, not all; method: immunoSEQ multiplex PCR. The sample records 60,000 or so clones, more than 70% being singletons. The sequenced material came from peripheral blood. Receptors were obtained from a man aged 30-40 years with COVID-19, enrolled during active disease.

The chain links TRBV13 to TRBJ2-7, with 7 bases lining up with TRBD1. CDR1 and CDR2 (germline): PRHDT, FYEKMQ (reference sequence). This CDR3 has 17 residues. The J segment lost 2 bases and the V segment lost 2 bases, leaving 12 bases of the junction unmatched. Written as DNA, the CDR3 is TGTGCCAGCAGCTTATTAACAACAGGGGATTACACCTACGAGCAGTACTTC. This encodes CASSLLTTGDYTYEQYF.

The chain recombines TRBV9 with TRBJ2-5, with D maybe TRBD2 (7 bases). Between the trimmed V and J ends, which lost 0 bases and 5 bases, there was a span of 14 bases. The CDR3 spans 15 residues. Germline assignment: CDR1 SGDLS and CDR2 YYNGEE. The CDR3 protein is CASSVAGGGRETQYF. The CDR3, as DNA: TGTGCCAGCAGCGTAGCTGGGGGGGGGCGGGAGACCCAGTACTTC.

The V and J genes are TRBV13 and TRBJ2-3; no clear D gene. CDR3 length equals 12 residues. The V end was cut by 0 bases, the J end by 6 bases, with 4 bases between. Germline V gene lookup returns CDR1 PRHDT and CDR2 FYEKMQ (reference sequence). In DNA, the CDR3 is TGTGCCAGCAGCTTAGGTGCGGATACGCAGTATTTT. It specifies CASSLGADTQYF.

The J gene is TRBJ2-7, the V gene TRBV2; tentatively, D is TRBD2 (6 bases). The CDR3 is 16 amino acids. The V gene lost 4 bases and the J gene lost 6 bases, with 22 bases spanning the gap. In germline, CDR1 is SNHLY, CDR2 FYNNEI. CDR3 sequence: CASSGGTTGWRGEQYF. The CDR3 nucleotides are TGTGCCAGCAGTGGGGGGACCACCGGCTGGCGGGGCGAGCAGTACTTC.

This CDR3 is CASSIDRGNTEAFF. The DNA for the CDR3 is TGCGCCAGCAGCATTGACAGGGGGAACACTGAAGCTTTCTTT. The chain couples TRBV5-1 to TRBJ1-1; TRBD1 matches 8 bases. V lost 4 bases to trimming and J lost 1 base; unmatched junction nucleotides: 3. This CDR3 region has 14 residues. Germline loops: CDR1 SGHRS, CDR2 YFSETQ.

The chain is built from TRBV28 and TRBJ1-1; no definite D call. CDR1 and CDR2 from the germline V gene are MDHEN and SYDVKM. This CDR3 has 15 residues. The V gene lost 7 bases and the J gene lost 3 bases, with 18 bases spanning the gap. In nucleotides, the CDR3 is TGTGCCAGCACCGACCTAGTGGTCCGGGACACTGAAGCTTTCTTT. Residues: CASTDLVVRDTEAFF.

The gene calls are TRBV11-2 and TRBJ2-4, with TRBD1 as a possible D gene (6 bases). This CDR3 comprises 15 residues. The germline V gene has CDR1 SGHAT and CDR2 FQNNGV. The V gene lost 1 base and the J gene lost 1 base, with 8 bases spanning the gap. The CDR3 bases are TGTGCCAGCAGCTTAGTCACAGGGGCCAAAAACATTCAGTACTTC. Encoded protein: CASSLVTGAKNIQYF. Supplemented by reference TRBV11-2 and TRBJ2-4, the full variable domain reads EAGVAQSPRYKIIEKRQSVAFWCNPISGHATLYWYQQILGQGPKLLIQFQNNGVVDDSQLPKDRFSAERLKGVDSTLKIQPAKLEDSAVYLCASSLVTGAKNIQYFGAGTRLSVL.